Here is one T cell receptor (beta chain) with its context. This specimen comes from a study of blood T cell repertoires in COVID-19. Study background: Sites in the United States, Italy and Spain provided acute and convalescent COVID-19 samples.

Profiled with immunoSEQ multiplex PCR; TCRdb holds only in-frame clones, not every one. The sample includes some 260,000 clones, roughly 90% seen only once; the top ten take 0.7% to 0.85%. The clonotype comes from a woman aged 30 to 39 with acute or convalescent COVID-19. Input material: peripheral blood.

DNA of the CDR3: TGTGCCAGCAGCTTAGTACACCCTAGCAATCAGCCCCAGCATTTT. It is translated as CASSLVHPSNQPQHF. This chain links TRBV7-8 with TRBJ1-5; unclear D gene. The germline gives CDR1 SGHVS, CDR2 FQNEAQ. Trimming shortened V by 1 base and J by 0 bases, and 7 bases separated the two germline ends. The CDR3 sequence is 15 residues long.